The next 22 T cell receptor beta chains were all read from a single sample in a study of regulatory T cells in long-lasting Graves disease. According to the study, TCR beta libraries were built with iRepertoire HTBI primers and CDR3-region Arm-PCR. TCRdb processed the multiplex PCR reads anew with MiXCR; each CDR3 protein has one entry. Of around 250,000 distinct CDR3 sequences detected, 18% appear once; the ten largest clones hold 14%. Indicated time point: newly diagnosed GD, antithyroid drugs for less than 3 months. TCR sequences were obtained from RNA taken from PBMCs. The sample was also linked to a second study, of T cells in Graves' hyperthyroidism and ophthalmopathy.

Source: peripheral blood mononuclear cells (PBMCs), taken at new diagnosis, from a patient treated with antithyroid drugs. The receptors stem from a woman under 40 with Graves disease.

V usage is TRBV11-2 and J usage is TRBJ1-2, with 9 nucleotides matching TRBD1. The CDR3 length is 14 residues. Germline V gives CDR1 SGHAT, CDR2 FQNNGV. Trimming took 5 bases from V and 9 from J; bases not matched to a gene: 10. The CDR3 loop is CASSREGTGNRYTF. CDR3 in DNA: TGTGCCAGCAGCCGTGAGGGGACAGGGAATCGCTACACCTTC.

This clonotype was found many times. CDR3 nucleotides: TGCAGTGCTAGTCCTTTGTCGGGGTCCATTCAGTACTTC. It codes for CSASPLSGSIQYF. The chain recombines TRBV20-1 with TRBJ2-4, with a tentative D call TRBD2 (5 bases). CDR3 length: 13 residues. V lost 3 bases and J 9 bases, leaving 15 bases between the germline ends. Germline V gene sequence: CDR1 DFQATT, CDR2 SNEGSKA (reference sequence).

This clonotype was counted ten times or more. The DNA of the CDR3 is TGTGCCAGCAGCCTACTAGCGGGGGCCGACGGTACGCAGTATTTT. Translating it yields CASSLLAGADGTQYF. V is TRBV7-2 and J is TRBJ2-3; 11 bases are a match to TRBD2. Germline CDR1 and CDR2: SGHTA and FQGNSA. With V trimmed by 5 bases and J by 8 bases, 9 bases remained unmatched. CDR3 length equals 15 residues.

This clonotype was observed many times. The genes are TRBV19 and TRBJ1-5; 7 bases are a match to TRBD1. V lost 3 bases and J lost 4; bases outside the gene matches: 6. The germline CDR1 and CDR2 sequences are LNHDA and SQIVND (reference sequence). This CDR3 has 15 amino acids. CDR3 amino acids: CASSMGRDRNQPQHF. CDR3 in DNA: TGTGCCAGTAGTATGGGCCGGGACAGAAATCAGCCCCAGCATTTT.

Ten or more counts support this clonotype. V and J are TRBV3-1 and TRBJ1-2; D ambiguous. Germline V gene data show CDR1 as LGHDT and CDR2 as YNNKEL (reference sequence). This CDR3 region has 14 residues. Deletions cut 3 bases from V and 8 bases from J, with 16 bases between. The CDR3 DNA is TGTGCCAGCAGCCAGGGCTCAGACCGAACGGGCTACACCTTC. Protein product: CASSQGSDRTGYTF.

In its sample, this clonotype was seen many times. This sequence joins TRBV7-2 and TRBJ2-4; TRBD1 matches 11 bases. The germline gives CDR1 SGHTA, CDR2 FQGNSA. CDR3 length: 17 amino acids. V was pared by 2 bases and J by 1 base, with 4 bases of the junction left unmatched. The CDR3 is CASSLKGDRGAKNIQYF. Here the CDR3 DNA reads TGTGCCAGCAGCTTAAAGGGGGACAGGGGGGCCAAAAACATTCAGTACTTC.

This clonotype occurred many times. V is TRBV7-9 and J is TRBJ1-2; TRBD1 matches at 7 bases. The CDR3 runs 16 residues. J was trimmed by 0 bases and V by 4 bases; bases with no gene match: 8. CDR1 and CDR2 from the germline V gene are SEHNR and FQNEAQ (reference sequence). The CDR3 sequence is CASSSGGQLSNYGYTF. For the CDR3, the DNA is TGTGCCAGCAGCTCTGGGGGACAGTTATCTAACTATGGCTACACCTTC.

Turning to this clonotype: The junction differs from germline at one of its ends, possibly a read error. This chain links TRBV5-1 with TRBJ2-3; D may be TRBD1 (6 bases). Germline V CDR1 and CDR2: SGHRS, YFSETQ. The CDR3 has 16 residues. The CDR3 DNA reads TGCGCCAGCAGTTTGGCTCAGGGGCTGGGGTTAGATACGCAGTATTTT. Its translation is CASSLAQGLGLDTQYF.

The rearrangement joins TRBV11-3 to TRBJ2-2, with TRBD1 matching over 12 bases. Germline-derived CDR1 and CDR2 are SGHNT and YENEEA. V shed 5 bases, J shed 4 bases, and the junction held 11 bases outside the gene matches. CDR3 size: 18 residues. The DNA of the CDR3 is TGTGCCAGCAGCCTAACGGGACAGGGGGCGACGGTCACCGGGGAGCTGTTTTTT. This translates into CASSLTGQGATVTGELFF.

This clonotype has just a few counts. V gene TRBV20-1 combines with J gene TRBJ2-7; 7 nucleotides match TRBD1. The CDR3 spans 14 residues. V lost 4 bases, J lost 2 bases, and 8 bases stayed unmatched. The V gene's germline CDR1 is DFQATT and CDR2 SNEGSKA (reference sequence). Here the CDR3 reads CSATRTGLTYEQYF. The CDR3 nucleotides are TGCAGTGCTACCCGGACAGGACTCACCTACGAGCAGTACTTC.

This clonotype was detected many times. The V call is TRBV6-1, the J call TRBJ1-4; D remains ambiguous. Germline CDR1 MNHNS, CDR2 SASEGT. There are 11 residues in the CDR3. V was trimmed by 7 bases and J by 7 bases, leaving 7 bases between them. CDR3: CASTRREKLFF. CDR3 sequence (DNA): TGTGCCAGCACGAGACGTGAAAAACTGTTTTTT.

This clonotype has at least ten counts. This rearrangement joins TRBV3-1 to TRBJ1-1, with a possible D match to TRBD1 (5 bases). Germline loops: CDR1 LGHDT, CDR2 YNNKEL (reference sequence). The V gene lost 6 bases and the J gene lost 8 bases, with 22 bases spanning the gap. This CDR3 is built from 15 residues. This CDR3 is CASSVAPGGGTEAFF. CDR3 DNA: TGTGCCAGCAGTGTTGCCCCGGGGGGGGGAACGGAAGCTTTCTTT.

This clonotype has a count of ten or more. The V gene is TRBV12-3 or TRBV12-4, the J gene TRBJ2-5, with 10 bases aligning to TRBD2. CDR3 length: 16 amino acids. V lost 2 bases to trimming and J lost 2 bases; unmatched junction nucleotides: 5. The CDR3 region is CASSLQLAGLQETQYF. CDR3 bases: TGTGCCAGCAGTTTACAACTAGCGGGATTACAAGAGACCCAGTACTTC.

This clonotype was recorded at least ten times. V usage is TRBV14 and J usage is TRBJ1-4; D is unclear. Germline loops: CDR1 SGHDN, CDR2 FVKESK. The CDR3 loop spans 14 amino acids. Trimming took off 0 bases at V and 10 bases at J, with 12 bases between the two ends. The CDR3 region is CASSQDLSGAKLFF. CDR3 sequence (DNA): TGTGCCAGCAGCCAAGATCTCTCCGGTGCAAAACTGTTTTTT.

This clonotype has ten or more counts. The chain couples TRBV4-1 to TRBJ2-1, with D maybe TRBD2 (5 bases). The V and J ends lost 0 bases and 1 base respectively, with 13 bases between them. Germline V lookup: CDR1 MGHRA, CDR2 YSYEKL. CDR3 length: 17 amino acids. The CDR3 DNA sequence: TGCGCCAGCAGCCAAGATCCGAGAGGGATGTCCTACAATGAGCAGTTCTTC. Its translation is CASSQDPRGMSYNEQFF.

This clonotype has ten or more counts. This chain links TRBV19 with TRBJ1-1; TRBD1 might be the D (6 bases). Per the germline V gene, CDR1 is LNHDA and CDR2 is SQIVND (reference sequence). The V end was cut by 5 bases, the J end by 10 bases, with 11 bases between. This CDR3 region has 11 residues. In DNA form, the CDR3 reads TGTGCCAGTAGTGACAGGATGCGAGCTTTCTTT. Residues: CASSDRMRAFF. Combining the CDR3 with reference TRBV19 and TRBJ1-1 gives the whole variable domain DGGITQSPKYLFRKEGQNVTLSCEQNLNHDAMYWYRQDPGQGLRLIYYSQIVNDFQKGDIAEGYSVSREKKESFPLTVTSAQKNPTAFYLCASSDRMRAFFGQGTRLTVV.

A word on this clonotype: A read error is possible here, since a much larger clone lies one base away. The V call is TRBV7-2, the J call TRBJ1-5; D ambiguous. CDR3 length equals 13 residues. From germline, CDR1 is SGHTA and CDR2 FQGNSA. CDR3: CASSLSFNQPRHF. Here the CDR3 DNA reads TGTGCCAGCAGCTTATCCTTCAATCAGCCCCGGCATTTT.

This clonotype was seen a few times. The CDR3 DNA reads as TGTGCCAGCAGCGTAGAGGGGGGTTATCAAGAGACCCAGTACTTC. Translated: CASSVEGGYQETQYF. This chain joins TRBV9 and TRBJ2-5; D assignment may be TRBD1 or TRBD2 (6 bases each). CDR1 SGDLS and CDR2 YYNGEE come from the germline V gene. V was shortened by 0 bases and J by 2 bases, with 11 bases between the two germline ends. This CDR3 region has 15 residues.

This clonotype was counted once. This could be a read error, since a much larger clone is one nucleotide away. The chain couples TRBV14 to TRBJ2-3; perhaps TRBD2 as D (5 bases). This CDR3 comprises 14 residues. Germline V CDR1 and CDR2: SGHDN, FVKESK. CDR3 DNA sequence: TGTCCCAGCAGCCTAAACTCGGGGATAGATACGCAGTATTTT. Amino acids: CPSSLNSGIDTQYF.

The genes are TRBV6-1 and TRBJ1-3; D unresolved. The V and J ends lost 2 bases and 0 bases respectively, with 8 bases between them. CDR1 and CDR2 (germline): MNHNS, SASEGT. The CDR3 has 15 amino acids. CDR3 region: CASSESPVSGNTIYF. For the CDR3, the DNA is TGTGCCAGCAGTGAATCCCCGGTCTCTGGAAACACCATATATTTT.

Worth noting for this clonotype: It is unclear where the CDR3 begins or ends on the DNA, so no DNA is shown, and the CDR3 is as TCRdb lists it. J is TRBJ1-2 and V is TRBV20-1. Per germline, CDR1 DFQATT and CDR2 SNEGSKA (reference sequence). The CDR3 spans 13 amino acids, including both terminal residues. The chain's CDR3 is CSASLGSNYGCTF.

In this sample, this clonotype turned up a few times. This sequence joins TRBV2 and TRBJ1-2, with TRBD1 identical over 7 bases. The CDR3 length is 13 residues. Germline V gene data show CDR1 as SNHLY and CDR2 as FYNNEI. The J segment lost 7 bases and the V segment lost 7 bases, leaving 9 bases of the junction unmatched. CDR3 DNA: TGTGCCAGCACCCTACAGGGGTTAAGTGGCTACACCTTC. It translates to CASTLQGLSGYTF.